These 17 T cell receptor beta chains originate from one sample sequenced in a study of blood T cells in healthy people across ages. A second roughly 6 to 11 cycle PCR used barcoded and J-beta primers. TCRdb re-derived calls from the 5' RACE reads in MiXCR, one entry per CDR3 protein. The data contain hundreds of thousands of distinct CDR3 sequences, approximately 52% of them singletons. The sequencing sample was made of blood. The source of these receptors is a woman of 80 years or more in good health.

The chain is built from TRBV5-1 and TRBJ2-5; 8 bases line up with TRBD2. The CDR3 runs to 14 residues. The V segment lost 3 bases and the J segment 3 bases; nucleotides outside the gene matches: 4. Germline lookup yields CDR1 SGHRS and CDR2 YFSETQ. CDR3 nucleotides: TGCGCCAGCAGCTGGAGCGGGGGAGAAGAGACCCAGTACTTC. The encoded protein is CASSWSGGEETQYF.

Concerning this clonotype itself: A much larger clone sits a single nucleotide away, making a read error possible. This rearrangement joins TRBV11-2 to TRBJ2-5; possible D gene TRBD2, 6 bases. TRBJ2-7 matches the DNA end more closely, so the J call is doubtful. CDR1 and CDR2 (germline): SGHAT, FQNNGV. This CDR3 region has 14 residues. The CDR3 loop is CASSFSGGIDEQYF. DNA for the CDR3: TGTGCCAGCAGCTTCAGTGGGGGGATCGACGAGCAGTACTTC.

This clonotype was recorded many times. The CDR3 region is CAISESGLATTGELFF. In nucleotides, the CDR3 is TGTGCCATCAGTGAATCTGGACTAGCGACCACCGGGGAGCTGTTTTTT. The J gene is TRBJ2-2, the V gene TRBV10-3; 9 nucleotides line up with TRBD2. The germline V gene encodes CDR1 ENHRY and CDR2 SYGVKD. V gave up 3 bases and J gave up 4 bases; unmatched junction bases: 6. CDR3 length equals 16 residues.

This clonotype is a singleton in its sample. The rearrangement uses TRBV11-2 and TRBJ1-4; D not resolved. The CDR3 loop spans 17 amino acids. Germline CDR1 reads SGHAT; CDR2 reads FQNNGV. The V and J ends lost 1 base and 0 bases respectively, with 12 bases between them. CDR3 loop: CASSLAGGRTTNEKLFF. The CDR3 bases are TGTGCCAGCAGCTTAGCCGGAGGACGGACAACTAATGAAAAACTGTTTTTT.

The V and J genes are TRBV29-1 and TRBJ2-7; no clear D gene. From germline, CDR1 is SQVTM and CDR2 ANQGSEA. This CDR3 is 13 amino acids long. V was pared by 7 bases and J by 3 bases, with 16 bases between. DNA of the CDR3: TGCAGCGCTCAGACGGCAGAAGACTACGAGCAGTACTTC. Its protein is CSAQTAEDYEQYF.

This clonotype was seen a few times. The chain combines TRBV7-9 with TRBJ2-6; a weak D match, TRBD2 (5 bases). V lost 4 bases, J lost 0 bases, and 13 bases lay in between. The CDR3 has 17 amino acids. Germline CDR1 is SEHNR and CDR2 is FQNEAQ (reference sequence). CDR3 sequence (DNA): TGTGCCAGCAGCTCGCGGGTTACCACCTCTGGGGCCAACGTCCTGACTTTC. Its translation is CASSSRVTTSGANVLTF.

Ten or more counts support this clonotype. This rearrangement joins TRBV12-3 or TRBV12-4 to TRBJ2-1, with TRBD2 identical over 10 bases. Losses at the gene ends were 5 bases for V and 2 bases for J; bases not matched to a gene: 6. CDR3 size: 16 residues. Here the CDR3 reads CASSDSLAGAYNEQFF. The CDR3 DNA follows: TGTGCCAGCAGTGACTCCCTAGCGGGGGCCTACAATGAGCAGTTCTTC.

V gene TRBV20-1 combines with J gene TRBJ2-2; D is unresolved. The CDR3 consists of 14 residues. Germline lookup yields CDR1 DFQATT and CDR2 SNEGSKA (reference sequence). Trimming shortened V by 2 bases and J by 8 bases, and 15 bases separated the two germline ends. The CDR3 sequence: CSARMSPSRGELFF. The CDR3 nucleotides are TGCAGTGCTAGAATGTCCCCCTCCCGAGGGGAGCTGTTTTTT.

The rearrangement uses TRBV7-2 and TRBJ2-1, with 11 bases matching TRBD2. This CDR3 is built from 18 residues. The germline CDR1 and CDR2 sequences are SGHTA and FQGNSA. Trimming cost V 4 bases and J 4 bases; bases outside gene matches: 12. The CDR3 nucleotides are TGTGCCAGCAGCTGGAAAGGGGGAACTAGCGGGGGATACAATGAGCAGTTCTTC. Protein: CASSWKGGTSGGYNEQFF.

The chain recombines TRBV2 with TRBJ2-4, with 7 bases identical to TRBD1. The DNA end lines up better with TRBJ2-7; the J call may be wrong. The CDR3 runs 15 residues. In germline, CDR1 is SNHLY, CDR2 FYNNEI. The CDR3 reads CASSARTGMRLEQYF. For the CDR3, the DNA is TGTGCCAGCAGTGCGAGGACAGGCATGAGGCTCGAGCAGTACTTC.

This clonotype was observed many times. This sequence joins TRBV9 and TRBJ2-5; 9 nucleotides line up with TRBD2. This CDR3 is 16 amino acids long. The junction had 9 bases not matched to a gene; V was cut back by 4 bases and J by 2 bases. CDR1 and CDR2 (germline): SGDLS, YYNGEE. The CDR3 loop is CASSPGTSSRQETQYF. CDR3 in DNA: TGTGCCAGCAGCCCAGGGACTAGCTCTAGACAAGAGACCCAGTACTTC. The whole variable domain, filled in from reference TRBV9 and TRBJ2-5, reads DSGVTQTPKHLITATGQRVTLRCSPRSGDLSVYWYQQSLDQGLQFLIQYYNGEERAKGNILERFSAQQFPDLHSELNLSSLELGDSALYFCASSPGTSSRQETQYFGPGTRLLVL.

V and J are TRBV12-3 or TRBV12-4 and TRBJ2-4; D gene unclear. This CDR3 region has 18 residues. The V gene lost 2 bases and the J gene lost 0 bases, with 17 bases spanning the gap. Here the CDR3 reads CASSLRSWDPLAKNIQYF. The CDR3 DNA is TGTGCCAGCAGTTTAAGGTCCTGGGATCCTTTAGCCAAAAACATTCAGTACTTC.

To note about this clonotype: A single base separates this from a much larger clone, so it may be a read error. CDR3 sequence: CASSLSEGGGYNEQYF. CDR3 bases: TGTGCCAGCAGCTTATCCGAGGGGGGGGGGTACAATGAGCAGTACTTC. The chain combines TRBV7-6 with TRBJ2-7; maybe TRBD2 (7 bases). The CDR3 runs 16 residues. The V and J ends lost 2 bases and 7 bases respectively, with 21 bases between them. Germline V lookup: CDR1 SGHVS, CDR2 FNYEAQ.

The rearrangement uses TRBV4-1 and TRBJ2-7; a possible D gene is TRBD2 (6 bases). The CDR3 loop spans 18 amino acids. The germline V gene has CDR1 MGHRA and CDR2 YSYEKL. Between the trimmed V and J ends, which lost 2 bases and 2 bases, there was a span of 22 bases. The CDR3 spells CASSQLGLLRGDTYEQYF. The DNA of the CDR3 is TGCGCCAGCAGCCAACTAGGCCTATTGCGGGGCGATACCTACGAGCAGTACTTC.

CDR3 coding DNA: TGTGCCAGCAGCGGAGGACAGGGACCCTCCTACGAGCAGTACTTC. Translating it yields CASSGGQGPSYEQYF. The J gene is TRBJ2-5, the V gene TRBV9; 8 nucleotides match TRBD1. The DNA end favors TRBJ2-7, so the J call may be wrong. CDR1 SGDLS and CDR2 YYNGEE come from the germline V gene. This CDR3 is 15 amino acids long.

As concerns this clonotype: A read error is possible here, since a much larger clone lies one base away. V and J are TRBV27 and TRBJ2-4, with 7 bases that match TRBD1. Judging by the DNA end, TRBJ2-7 fits better; the J call may be wrong. CDR1 is MNHEY and CDR2 is SMNVEV in the germline V gene (reference sequence). CDR3 length equals 14 residues. The CDR3 reads CASSVEGGDSEQYF. Written as DNA, the CDR3 is TGTGCCAGCAGTGTCGAAGGGGGCGATTCCGAGCAGTACTTC.

V gene TRBV20-1 combines with J gene TRBJ2-3, with 8 bases matching TRBD1. This CDR3 is built from 15 residues. Germline loops: CDR1 DFQATT, CDR2 SNEGSKA (reference sequence). V lost 4 bases, J lost 2 bases, and 8 bases stayed unmatched. For the CDR3, the DNA is TGCAGTGCTACCCCGGGACAGGTATCCACAGATACGCAGTATTTT. Its translation is CSATPGQVSTDTQYF.